This T cell receptor beta chain was recovered during a study of Graves' ophthalmopathy and Graves' hyperthyroidism. This clonotype was counted ten times or more. Amplifying from RNA transcripts, the study obtained TCR beta CDR3 regions. RT-PCR in the first round used HTBI primers; a second-round multiplex PCR followed. TCRdb called the multiplex PCR reads again in MiXCR, with one record for every CDR3 protein. The sample records about 340,000 distinct CDR3 sequences, about a sixth being singletons. Input material: peripheral blood. The clonotype comes from an adult man with Graves' ophthalmopathy.

CDR3 bases: TGTGCCTGGAGCGGGGAGAACACTGAAGCTTTCTTT. Translated: CAWSGENTEAFF. The V and J genes are TRBV30 and TRBJ1-1, with no clear D. V lost 3 bases to trimming and J lost 1 base, with 6 bases between them. This CDR3 contains 12 residues. Germline V lookup: CDR1 GTSNPN, CDR2 SVGIG (reference sequence).